The 14 T cell receptor beta chains below were found in one sample sequenced in a study of blood T cell repertoires in COVID-19. Libraries were prepared by immunoSEQ multiplex PCR; TCRdb keeps only in-frame clonotypes and omits some of them. In the table there are approximately 94,000 clones, 85% to 90% of which are singletons. Material for sequencing was peripheral blood. The receptors were sampled from a woman in her seventies with acute or convalescent COVID-19.

The V and J genes are TRBV4-2 and TRBJ2-1; D gene ambiguous. Per the germline V gene, CDR1 is LGHNA and CDR2 is YNFKEQ. V was shortened by 0 bases and J by 5 bases, with 5 bases between the two germline ends. This CDR3 region has 13 residues. CDR3 sequence reads: CASSQDQDNEQFF. The CDR3 coding sequence is TGTGCCAGCAGCCAAGACCAGGACAATGAGCAGTTCTTC.

V and J are TRBV28 and TRBJ1-4, with unresolved D. The germline CDR1 and CDR2 sequences are MDHEN and SYDVKM. V was pared by 8 bases and J by 6 bases, with 16 bases between. This CDR3 comprises 14 residues. DNA for the CDR3: TGTGCCAGCTCCCTCCCGGGTGTAGATGAAAAACTGTTTTTT. Translated: CASSLPGVDEKLFF.

The chain employs TRBV10-2 and TRBJ2-1, with 13 nucleotides matching TRBD2. V was pared by 3 bases and J by 7 bases, with 6 bases of the junction left unmatched. This CDR3 has 16 amino acids. Per germline, CDR1 WSHSY and CDR2 SAAADI. The DNA of the CDR3 is TGCGCCAGCAGTGAAGGACTAGCGGGAGCCGGTAATGAGCAGTTCTTC. It yields the protein CASSEGLAGAGNEQFF.

The chain has TRBV10-1 and TRBJ2-1; a weak D match, TRBD1 (5 bases). V lost 6 bases and J 7 bases, leaving 19 bases between the germline ends. The V gene's germline CDR1 is WNHNN and CDR2 SYGVQD (reference sequence). The CDR3 is made up of 15 amino acids. The CDR3 nucleotides are TGCGCCAGCAGCCCGCGCCTAGGGGTGGGTAATGAGCAGTTCTTC. It is translated as CASSPRLGVGNEQFF.

This clone has at least ten counts. V is TRBV6-1 and J is TRBJ1-5; TRBD1 might be the D (5 bases). There are 14 residues in the CDR3. The germline V gene encodes CDR1 MNHNS and CDR2 SASEGT. V gave up 1 base and J gave up 4 bases, with 8 bases separating them. CDR3 nucleotide sequence: TGTGCCAGCAGTGAAGGTGGGGGGAATCAGCCCCAGCATTTT. Protein product: CASSEGGGNQPQHF.

This sequence joins TRBV3-1 (or the pseudogene TRBV3-2) and TRBJ2-1, with TRBD1 matching 10 bases. The CDR3 covers 13 residues. CDR1 LGHDT and CDR2 YNNKEL come from the germline V gene (reference sequence). J was trimmed by 9 bases and V by 4 bases; bases with no gene match: 3. CDR3 DNA: TGTGCCAGCAGCCGGGGACAGGGGACTGAGCAGTTCTTC. Translating gives CASSRGQGTEQFF.

This sequence joins TRBV9 and TRBJ1-1, with D tentatively TRBD1 (5 bases). The germline V gene encodes CDR1 SGDLS and CDR2 YYNGEE. The CDR3 contains 14 residues. Trimming removed 0 bases at V and 5 bases at J, with 11 bases between. CDR3 in DNA: TGTGCCAGCAGCGTAGATCCGGGGGGGACTGAAGCTTTCTTT. Its protein is CASSVDPGGTEAFF.

V gene TRBV10-3 combines with J gene TRBJ2-5; no definite D call. Germline V gene data show CDR1 as ENHRY and CDR2 as SYGVKD. The CDR3 runs 12 residues. V was cut by 5 bases and J by 2 bases, with 6 bases left in between. CDR3 DNA sequence: TGTGCCATCAGTCTCAGACAAGAGACCCAGTACTTC. Protein product: CAISLRQETQYF.

V and J are TRBV6-2 or TRBV6-3 and TRBJ2-5, with D unresolved. Per the germline V gene, CDR1 is MNHEY and CDR2 is SVGEGT. This CDR3 has 15 amino acids. V lost 1 base and J lost 2, with 11 bases in between. The CDR3 DNA follows: TGTGCCAGCAGTTACTATGGGCGTCAACAAGAGACCCAGTACTTC. It is translated as CASSYYGRQQETQYF.

The chain is built from TRBV5-4 and TRBJ2-5, with D maybe TRBD2 (6 bases). Trimming removed 0 bases at V and 2 bases at J, with 8 bases between. Looked up from germline, CDR1 is SGHNT and CDR2 is YYREEE (reference sequence). The CDR3 loop spans 14 amino acids. This CDR3 is CASSLAGTQETQYF. The CDR3 DNA sequence: TGTGCCAGCAGCTTGGCGGGGACTCAAGAGACCCAGTACTTC.

The V call is TRBV6-1, the J call TRBJ1-2; weak D call: TRBD1 (6 bases). V was trimmed by 6 bases and J by 0 bases, leaving 8 bases between them. This CDR3 contains 13 residues. Germline CDR1 and CDR2: MNHNS and SASEGT. As DNA, the CDR3 is TGTGCCAGCAGGAACAGGGCTAACTATGGCTACACCTTC. It codes for CASRNRANYGYTF.

The chain combines TRBV6-5 with TRBJ2-1, with TRBD2 matching over 7 bases. There are 14 residues in the CDR3. CDR1 MNHEY and CDR2 SVGAGI come from the germline V gene. J gave up 5 bases and V 6 bases, and 7 bases lay outside the gene matches. The CDR3 protein is CASSDGGMNNEQFF. In nucleotides, the CDR3 is TGTGCCAGCAGCGACGGGGGGATGAACAATGAGCAGTTCTTC.

This chain joins TRBV24-1 and TRBJ2-7, with 14 bases that match TRBD2. The V segment lost 5 bases and the J segment 7 bases; nucleotides outside the gene matches: 6. The CDR3 runs to 15 residues. From germline, CDR1 is KGHDR and CDR2 SFDVKD. The chain's CDR3 is CATSASGLAGDEQYF. The CDR3 DNA follows: TGTGCCACCAGTGCTTCGGGACTAGCGGGAGATGAGCAGTACTTC.

The chain uses TRBV7-8 and TRBJ2-7; TRBD2 matches 7 bases. V shed 2 bases, J shed 0 bases, and the junction held 13 bases outside the gene matches. This CDR3 region has 18 residues. Germline lookup yields CDR1 SGHVS and CDR2 FQNEAQ. Here the CDR3 reads CASSLWALGGVSSYEQYF. The CDR3 DNA reads as TGTGCCAGCAGCTTATGGGCGTTGGGGGGGGTGAGCTCCTACGAGCAGTACTTC. Drawing the rest from reference TRBV7-8 and TRBJ2-7, the complete variable domain is GAGVSQSPRYKVAKRGQDVALRCDPISGHVSLFWYQQALGQGPEFLTYFQNEAQLDKSGLPSDRFFAERPEGSVSTLKIQRTQQEDSAVYLCASSLWALGGVSSYEQYFGPGTRLTVT.